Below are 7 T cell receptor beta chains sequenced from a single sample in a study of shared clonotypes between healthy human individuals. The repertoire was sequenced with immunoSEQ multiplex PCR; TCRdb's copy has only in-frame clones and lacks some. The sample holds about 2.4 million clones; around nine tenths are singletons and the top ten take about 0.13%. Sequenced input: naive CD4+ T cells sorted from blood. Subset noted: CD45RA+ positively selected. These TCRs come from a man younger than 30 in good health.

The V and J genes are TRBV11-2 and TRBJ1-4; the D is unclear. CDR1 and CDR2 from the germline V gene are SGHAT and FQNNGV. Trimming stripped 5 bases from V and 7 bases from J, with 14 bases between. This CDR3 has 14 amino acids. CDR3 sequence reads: CASSPSSPSEKLFF. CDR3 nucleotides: TGTGCCAGCAGCCCCAGCTCCCCTTCTGAAAAACTGTTTTTT. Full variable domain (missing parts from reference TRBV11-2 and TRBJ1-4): EAGVAQSPRYKIIEKRQSVAFWCNPISGHATLYWYQQILGQGPKLLIQFQNNGVVDDSQLPKDRFSAERLKGVDSTLKIQPAKLEDSAVYLCASSPSSPSEKLFFGSGTQLSVL.

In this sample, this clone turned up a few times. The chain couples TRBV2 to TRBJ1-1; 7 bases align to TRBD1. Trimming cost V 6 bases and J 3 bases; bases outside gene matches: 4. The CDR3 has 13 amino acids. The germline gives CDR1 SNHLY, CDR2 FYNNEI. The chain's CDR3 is CASRQQGYTEAFF. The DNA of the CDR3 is TGTGCCAGCAGGCAACAGGGGTACACTGAAGCTTTCTTT.

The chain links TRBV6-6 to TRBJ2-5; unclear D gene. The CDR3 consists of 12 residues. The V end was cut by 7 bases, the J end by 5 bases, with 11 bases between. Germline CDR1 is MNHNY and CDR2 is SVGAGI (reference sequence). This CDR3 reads CASTTREETQYF. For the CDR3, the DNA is TGTGCCAGCACCACACGTGAGGAGACCCAGTACTTC.

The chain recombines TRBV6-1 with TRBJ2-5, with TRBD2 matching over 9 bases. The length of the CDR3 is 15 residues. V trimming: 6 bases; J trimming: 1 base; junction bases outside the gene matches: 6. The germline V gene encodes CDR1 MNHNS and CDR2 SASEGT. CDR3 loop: CASRLSGGSQETQYF. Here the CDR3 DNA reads TGTGCCAGCAGATTAAGCGGGGGGTCCCAAGAGACCCAGTACTTC.

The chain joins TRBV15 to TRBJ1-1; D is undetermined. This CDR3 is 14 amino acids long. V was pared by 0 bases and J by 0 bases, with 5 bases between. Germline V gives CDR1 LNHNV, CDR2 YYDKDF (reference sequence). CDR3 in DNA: TGTGCCACCAGCAGAGATACCGTGAACACTGAAGCTTTCTTT. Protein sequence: CATSRDTVNTEAFF.

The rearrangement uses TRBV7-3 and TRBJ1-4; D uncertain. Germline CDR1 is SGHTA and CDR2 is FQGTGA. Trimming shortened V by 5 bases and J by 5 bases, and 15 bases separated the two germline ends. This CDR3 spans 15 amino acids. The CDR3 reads CASSRAGVRNEKLFF. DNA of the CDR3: TGTGCCAGCAGCCGGGCGGGAGTCCGAAATGAAAAACTGTTTTTT.

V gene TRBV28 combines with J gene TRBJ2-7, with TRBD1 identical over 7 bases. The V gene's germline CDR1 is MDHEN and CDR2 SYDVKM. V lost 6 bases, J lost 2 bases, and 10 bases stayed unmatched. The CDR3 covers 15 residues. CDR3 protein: CASSPYRGPTYEQYF. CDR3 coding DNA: TGTGCCAGCAGCCCCTACAGGGGACCCACCTACGAGCAGTACTTC.